These T cell receptor beta chains were read from a single sample in a study of vaccination effects on CD4 cells after COVID-19. Some clones are missing from TCRdb's copy, which holds only in-frame ones; the method was immunoSEQ multiplex PCR. The repertoire consists of 50,000 to 65,000 clones, with 80% occurring once and the leading ten covering around 2.4%. Antigens of these TCRs are unknown. The sample in question was CD4+ T cells from PBMCs cultured with HCoV-229E spike peptides, obtained before COVID-19 vaccination. These TCRs come from a human donor who received a COVID-19 vaccine. Each CDR3 is given with its conserved first and last residue. A D gene is named only where the DNA matches it firmly. The size of a clone is reported for some rows only, either as once, few or many, or as a class for expanded clones.

len	abundance	v_gene	d_gene	j_gene	CDR3aa	CDR3nt
16	NA	TRBV14	NA	TRBJ2-2	CASSQARRQGGGELFF	TGTGCCAGCAGCCAAGCGAGAAGGCAGGGTGGCGGGGAGCTGTTTTTT
12	NA	TRBV7-2	NA	TRBJ1-2	CASSYDQYGYTF	TGTGCCAGCAGCTACGACCAATATGGCTACACCTTC
15	NA	TRBV19	NA	TRBJ1-1	CASTQISVEYTEAFF	TGTGCCAGTACCCAGATATCCGTTGAGTACACTGAAGCTTTCTTT
15	NA	TRBV7-9	NA	TRBJ2-2	CASSLGAGYTGELFF	TGTGCCAGCAGCTTAGGGGCGGGATACACCGGGGAGCTGTTTTTT
14	few	TRBV3-1/TRBV3-2	TRBD1	TRBJ1-6	CASSQVRGRSPLHF	TGTGCCAGCAGCCAAGTCAGGGGGCGTTCACCCCTCCACTTT
16	NA	TRBV6-2/TRBV6-3	NA	TRBJ1-4	CASSPPPGRPNEKLFF	TGTGCCAGCAGCCCACCACCGGGACGGCCTAATGAAAAACTGTTTTTT
15	once	TRBV6-5	TRBD2	TRBJ2-1	CASRGTSGGLNEQFF	TGTGCCAGCAGGGGGACTAGCGGGGGTCTCAATGAGCAGTTCTTC
14	NA	TRBV7-2	NA	TRBJ1-4	CASSFGGFNEKLFF	TGTGCCAGCAGCTTCGGGGGATTTAATGAAAAACTGTTTTTT
16	NA	TRBV21-1	NA	TRBJ2-5	CASSNSVRVFLETQYF	TGTGCCAGCAGCAATAGCGTCAGGGTATTTCTAGAGACCCAGTACTTC
14	NA	TRBV7-2	NA	TRBJ1-1	CASSPQGWNTEAFF	TGTGCCAGCAGCCCACAGGGATGGAACACTGAAGCTTTCTTT
14	NA	TRBV7-2	NA	TRBJ1-2	CASSNTDSDYGYTF	TGTGCCAGCAGTAACACAGACAGCGACTATGGCTACACCTTC
13	NA	TRBV2	NA	TRBJ1-5	CASSGDYNQPQHF	TGTGCCAGCTCAGGTGACTACAATCAGCCCCAGCATTTT
14	NA	TRBV7-2	NA	TRBJ1-1	CASSLDAENTEAFF	TGTGCCAGCAGCTTAGATGCGGAGAACACTGAAGCTTTCTTT
15	NA	TRBV6-2/TRBV6-3	NA	TRBJ1-5	CASSYGDISNQPQHF	TGTGCCAGCAGTTACGGGGACATTAGCAATCAGCCCCAGCATTTT
13	NA	TRBV9	NA	TRBJ2-5	CASSAYLGGTQYF	TGTGCCAGCAGCGCCTACCTCGGGGGGACCCAGTACTTC
13	NA	TRBV9	NA	TRBJ2-1	CASSVGQYNEQFF	TGTGCCAGCAGCGTAGGGCAGTACAATGAGCAGTTCTTC
13	few	TRBV5-4	NA	TRBJ1-1	CASSTTVATEAFF	TGTGCCAGCAGCACGACAGTGGCCACTGAAGCTTTCTTT
15	NA	TRBV4-1	NA	TRBJ1-5	CASSREDRVNQPQHF	TGCGCCAGCAGCCGCGAAGACAGAGTAAATCAGCCCCAGCATTTT
15	NA	TRBV19	NA	TRBJ1-5	CAGSRRESGNQPQHF	TGTGCCGGTAGTCGGAGGGAATCGGGCAATCAGCCCCAGCATTTT
14	NA	TRBV29-1	NA	TRBJ2-6	CSVDAGTGANVLTF	TGCAGCGTTGACGCGGGTACCGGGGCCAACGTCCTGACTTTC
17	NA	TRBV19	NA	TRBJ2-6	CASSINREGGGANVLTF	TGTGCCAGTAGTATAAACAGGGAGGGTGGTGGGGCCAACGTCCTGACTTTC
13	NA	TRBV6-5	NA	TRBJ1-1	CASSYHRTTEAFF	TGTGCCAGCAGTTACCACAGAACCACTGAAGCTTTCTTT
14	NA	TRBV18	NA	TRBJ1-3	CASSPGGAGNTIYF	TGTGCCAGCTCACCAGGGGGGGCCGGAAACACCATATATTTT
16	NA	TRBV5-1	NA	TRBJ2-2	CASSLVGRTNTGELFF	TGCGCCAGCAGCTTGGTTGGTCGGACGAACACCGGGGAGCTGTTTTTT
17	NA	TRBV7-2	TRBD2	TRBJ2-2	CASSLVGSGGNTGELFF	TGTGCCAGCAGCTTAGTTGGAAGCGGGGGGAACACCGGGGAGCTGTTTTTT